The 3 T cell receptor beta chains given below trace back to one sample, sequenced in a study of high-grade serous ovarian cancer treatment subgroups. Tumor tissue was taken before any definitive surgery or chemotherapy was given. Assay: immunoSEQ multiplex PCR; the TCRdb copy retains only in-frame clones and omits some. The table shows several thousand clones, with approximately 71% occurring only once. The sample comprised tumor tissue. Receptors were obtained from a human donor with high-grade serous ovarian cancer.

Judged by abundance, this clone is large. The rearrangement joins TRBV12-5 to TRBJ2-1; perhaps D is TRBD1 or TRBD2 (5 bases each). CDR3 length: 15 amino acids. V was clipped by 4 bases and J by 6 bases, with 16 bases between them. Germline V gives CDR1 LGHNT, CDR2 FRNRAP. The CDR3 nucleotides read TGTGCTAGTGGTTCCCCCGGGGCTTATCCCAATGAGCAGTTCTTC. As protein: CASGSPGAYPNEQFF.

The table lists this clone with a few counts. Other DNA sequences in the sample encode the same CDR3. This sequence joins TRBV29-1 and TRBJ1-2, with TRBD1 matching over 8 bases. Germline V gene sequence: CDR1 SQVTM, CDR2 ANQGSEA. The CDR3 contains 13 residues. V shed 6 bases and J 2 bases; nucleotides not matched to a gene: 5. The CDR3 bases are TGCAGCGTCTCGACAGGGGCGAACTATGGCTACACCTTC. It translates to CSVSTGANYGYTF.

The rearrangement joins TRBV9 to TRBJ2-7, with 10 positions matching TRBD1. The CDR3 consists of 15 residues. The V gene's germline CDR1 is SGDLS and CDR2 YYNGEE. The ends lost 0 bases at V and 5 bases at J; junction bases unmatched: 5. The chain's CDR3 is CASSVGGQGFNEQYF. The CDR3 DNA follows: TGTGCCAGCAGCGTAGGGGGACAGGGGTTCAACGAGCAGTACTTC.